This TCR beta chain was recorded in a study of T cell repertoires in cytomegalovirus infection (dated by TCRdb to between 2018 and 2021). Background on the whole study: Recently identified HLA-C-restricted CMV epitopes, whose presentation resists viral immunomodulation, were targeted by peptide stimulations together with well-studied HLA-B-restricted epitopes. The HLA type of each donor mattered for the analysis, because public TCR beta signatures pointed to carriage of CMV infection along with the matching HLA type. Paper-wide results and their limitations: In both this cohort and an independent cohort of approximately 350 donors, the cumulative frequency of public TCR beta family members distinguished carriers of CMV infection plus the relevant HLA type. The ex vivo response was dominated by HLA-C-restricted CMV-specific TCR beta clonotypes, which also provided the single most frequent clonotype in two of eight donors.

The label giving this sample's treatment or condition can be read as: in vitro stimulation with specific CMV peptide epitopes to enrich CMV-specific T cells. This sample was sequenced with an Illumina HiSeq 1500. Using fastp trimming at Q25 and MiXCR clonotype assembly, TCRdb reanalyzed the public sequencing data and kept in-frame beta chains. Rows with a matching CDR3 protein are joined into one entry that keeps the most common DNA and genes. Present in this sample are some 900,000 distinct CDR3 sequences, 32% of which were seen just once. The ten top clones hold 9.5% to 15% of the sample. This clonotype was seen a handful of times. Its antigen target is currently unknown. No base quality values were provided; no much bigger clone lies one nucleotide off. From the cysteine up to the phenylalanine, the CDR3 has a length of 16 residues. Just the 48-base CDR3 DNA is kept, in frame starting at base 1. For this chain, trimming is 8 bases at the V end and 0 bases at the J end, and the number of junction bases without a gene match is 6. CDR1 and CDR2, per the germline V gene, are MNHEY and SVGEGT.

Source: cultured CD8+ T cells from PBMCs, taken from culture after CMV antigen stimulation. The rearrangement joined TRBV6-2 or TRBV6-3 to TRBJ2-6; the junction holds 8 bases that match TRBD1. This clonotype originated in a human donor in good health (CMV status not recorded). Some clones in this sample may be carry-over from other donors' samples. The nucleotides are TGTGCCAGCGGAGGGACAGGAGCCTCTGGGGCCAACGTCCTGACTTTC. Translated, this is CASGGTGASGANVLTF.